Shown below are 5 T cell receptor beta chains from a single sample sequenced in a study of blood T cell repertoires in COVID-19. The method was immunoSEQ multiplex PCR; TCRdb's version includes in-frame clones alone and lacks a portion of them. The data contain more than 200,000 clones, roughly nine tenths of them singletons. Sequences were obtained from peripheral blood. Every receptor here comes from a woman aged 45-60 years with acute or convalescent COVID-19.

The chain combines TRBV6-5 with TRBJ2-7; 11 bases fit TRBD2. Germline V CDR1 and CDR2: MNHEY, SVGAGI. Losses at the gene ends were 5 bases for V and 1 base for J; bases not matched to a gene: 4. This CDR3 has 15 residues. The CDR3 loop reads CASSKTSGSSYEQYF. For the CDR3, the DNA is TGTGCCAGCAGTAAAACTAGCGGGAGTTCCTACGAGCAGTACTTC.

This chain's CDR3 is CASSITGGDQPQHF. The CDR3 DNA follows: TGTGCCAGCAGCATTACAGGGGGCGATCAGCCCCAGCATTTT. The chain carries TRBV5-4 and TRBJ1-5, with TRBD1 identical over 9 bases. This CDR3 region has 14 residues. The V segment lost 4 bases and the J segment 5 bases; nucleotides outside the gene matches: 4. CDR1 SGHNT and CDR2 YYREEE come from the germline V gene (reference sequence).

The CDR3 coding sequence is TGTGCCAGCAGTAAACCGGGACAGGGGGCAGATACGCAGTATTTT. Protein sequence: CASSKPGQGADTQYF. The genes are TRBV6-6 and TRBJ2-3, with TRBD1 identical over 11 bases. V was pared by 5 bases and J by 4 bases, with 5 bases of the junction left unmatched. This CDR3 contains 15 residues. In germline, CDR1 is MNHNY, CDR2 SVGAGI (reference sequence).

The chain combines TRBV7-9 with TRBJ1-3; no clear D. The CDR3 is 15 amino acids. Germline V lookup: CDR1 SEHNR, CDR2 FQNEAQ (reference sequence). With 4 bases removed from V and 0 bases from J, the gap between germline ends came to 10 bases. In DNA, the CDR3 is TGTGCCAGCAGCTCTGACACTTACTCTGGAAACACCATATATTTT. It is translated as CASSSDTYSGNTIYF.

This clone was seen just once. The V and J genes are TRBV14 and TRBJ2-2; 8 nucleotides line up with TRBD1. Germline CDR1 reads SGHDN; CDR2 reads FVKESK. This CDR3 has 16 amino acids. With 4 bases clipped from V and 8 bases from J, the junction kept 12 bases outside the gene matches. The CDR3 protein is CASSLNIGTGDGELFF. CDR3 nucleotides: TGTGCCAGCAGCCTCAATATCGGGACAGGAGATGGGGAGCTGTTTTTT.